The 6 T cell receptor beta chains presented below share a single source sample, sequenced in a study of ipilimumab plus nivolumab after autologous stem cell transplantation. Sequencing used immunoSEQ multiplex PCR; TCRdb keeps in-frame clones, though not all of them. The sample lists 15,000 to 20,000 clones, around 81% occurring once. This specimen consisted of PBMCs, obtained in a trial of ipilimumab plus nivolumab as post-transplant consolidation. The receptors come from a male donor with diffuse large B-cell lymphoma.

The chain uses TRBV7-6 and TRBJ2-2; D might be TRBD2 (7 bases). This CDR3 has 17 amino acids. Per germline, CDR1 SGHVS and CDR2 FNYEAQ. V gave up 2 bases and J gave up 4 bases, with 17 bases separating them. The CDR3 is CASSLYRPGGFTGELFF. As DNA, the CDR3 is TGTGCCAGCAGCTTATACAGGCCGGGGGGCTTCACCGGGGAGCTGTTTTTT.

This chain uses TRBV13 with TRBJ2-5; 7 bases match TRBD2. The CDR3 consists of 15 residues. Germline V gives CDR1 PRHDT, CDR2 FYEKMQ (reference sequence). V lost 6 bases and J lost 2; bases outside the gene matches: 9. In nucleotides, the CDR3 is TGTGCCAGCAGTTTGCCGGAGCGGGGACAAGAGACCCAGTACTTC. It is translated as CASSLPERGQETQYF.

This clone is labeled large. The chain joins TRBV9 to TRBJ2-7; D perhaps matches TRBD2 (6 bases). Germline V gene lookup returns CDR1 SGDLS and CDR2 YYNGEE. The CDR3 length is 16 residues. V was shortened by 4 bases and J by 1 base, with 18 bases between the two germline ends. The DNA of the CDR3 is TGTGCCAGCAGCCACTCCCCCACTAGCAGTTCCTACGAGCAGTACTTC. Amino acid sequence: CASSHSPTSSSYEQYF.

The chain combines TRBV28 with TRBJ1-1; a weak D match, TRBD1 (5 bases). This CDR3 has 14 amino acids. The V gene lost 3 bases and the J gene lost 1 base, with 9 bases spanning the gap. The germline V gene encodes CDR1 MDHEN and CDR2 SYDVKM. DNA for the CDR3: TGTGCCAGCAGTTTCATGGGGGGGAACACTGAAGCTTTCTTT. It specifies CASSFMGGNTEAFF.

This clone was counted only a few times. The rearrangement joins TRBV5-1 to TRBJ2-2, with unresolved D. Trimming pared 4 bases from V and 3 bases from J, leaving 10 bases between. CDR1 and CDR2 (germline): SGHRS, YFSETQ. The CDR3 runs to 14 residues. In nucleotides, the CDR3 is TGCGCCAGCAGCGGGGTGTCGGACACCGGGGAGCTGTTTTTT. This sequence encodes CASSGVSDTGELFF.

The chain couples TRBV28 to TRBJ2-4; 7 nucleotides agree with TRBD1. CDR1 and CDR2 from the germline V gene are MDHEN and SYDVKM. The CDR3 consists of 15 residues. V lost 5 bases and J lost 8; bases outside the gene matches: 12. The CDR3 is CASSPDREVTDIQYF. The CDR3 region has the DNA TGTGCCAGCAGTCCAGACAGGGAAGTGACCGACATTCAGTACTTC.